Each of the 32 T cell receptor beta chains below was sequenced from the same sample in a study of T cells after yellow fever vaccination (dated by TCRdb to the late 2010s). To prepare the library, 5' RACE was applied. TCRdb lists the instrument as Illumina NovaSeq 6000. The public reads were reprocessed in TCRdb via fastp at Q25 and MiXCR, keeping in-frame beta chains. Rows matching on CDR3 protein sequence are summarized as one entry with the most common DNA and genes. Across this sample there are about 320,000 distinct CDR3 sequences, with around 10% seen only once. Less than 3.5% of the sample is taken by the ten largest. This specimen's treatment or condition label, interpreted: live attenuated yellow fever vaccine strain. The sample here was CD4+ T cells sorted from PBMCs, taken 45 days after the yellow fever booster vaccination. The source is a man between 18 and 35 years old who received the YFV17D yellow fever vaccine.

This clonotype was observed a handful of times. The chain recombines TRBV6-2 or TRBV6-3 with TRBJ1-1; TRBD1 matches at 7 bases. CDR1 MNHEY and CDR2 SVGEGT come from the germline V gene. CDR3 length equals 14 residues. The V gene end was trimmed by 5 bases and the J gene end by 5 bases; junction bases not matched to a gene: 8. The CDR3 DNA reads as TGTGCCAGCAGTCCCGACAGGGATACGACTGAAGCTTTCTTT. Translation gives CASSPDRDTTEAFF.

This clonotype was detected only a few times. This chain uses TRBV4-1 with TRBJ1-1; D gene ambiguous. V dropped 1 base and J dropped 0 bases, with 6 bases sitting between them. The germline gives CDR1 MGHRA, CDR2 YSYEKL. This CDR3 contains 14 residues. The CDR3 bases are TGCGCCAGCAGCCAAGGGGTAGTGAACACTGAAGCTTTCTTT. Translation gives CASSQGVVNTEAFF.

This clonotype appeared a few times. The chain recombines TRBV7-6 with TRBJ2-7, with D perhaps matching TRBD1 or TRBD2 (5 bases each). In germline, CDR1 is SGHVS, CDR2 FNYEAQ. The V gene lost 1 base and the J gene lost 9 bases, with 13 bases spanning the gap. The CDR3 loop spans 13 amino acids. Written as DNA, the CDR3 is TGTGCCAGCAGCTTAGGGGACCCACCTACGCAGTACTTC. Translated, it gives CASSLGDPPTQYF.

This clonotype was detected many times. The rearrangement uses TRBV11-2 and TRBJ2-1; D remains ambiguous. Germline lookup yields CDR1 SGHAT and CDR2 FQNNGV. The CDR3 sequence is 14 residues long. V lost 0 bases to trimming and J lost 8 bases, with 11 bases between them. The CDR3 bases are TGTGCCAGCAGCTTAGATGCCCCAGACTATGAGCAGTTCTTC. Translation gives CASSLDAPDYEQFF.

This clonotype has only a few counts. The chain uses TRBV21-1 and TRBJ2-5; the table's D call TRBD1 went unverified against the DNA. TRBV21-1 is tagged as a pseudogene. CDR3 length: 15 amino acids. The CDR3: CASSKNTGPKETQYF. The CDR3, as DNA: TGTGCCAGCAGCAAAAATACAGGGCCAAAAGAGACCCAGTACTTC.

This clonotype was seen ten or more times. The chain employs TRBV5-1 and TRBJ2-2, with D perhaps matching TRBD1 (5 bases). Trimming pared 6 bases from V and 0 bases from J, leaving 9 bases between. Looked up from germline, CDR1 is SGHRS and CDR2 is YFSETQ. The CDR3 is made up of 14 amino acids. CDR3 amino acids: CASMTDTNTGELFF. CDR3 DNA sequence: TGCGCCAGCATGACGGACACGAACACCGGGGAGCTGTTTTTT.

This clonotype appeared a few times. The V call is TRBV19, the J call TRBJ1-4, with 9 positions matching TRBD1. The junction had 9 bases not matched to a gene; V was cut back by 5 bases and J by 8 bases. The CDR3 is made up of 15 amino acids. In germline, CDR1 is LNHDA, CDR2 SQIVND (reference sequence). CDR3 loop: CASSPRDRAFEKLFF. Written as DNA, the CDR3 is TGTGCCAGTAGTCCCCGGGACAGGGCCTTCGAAAAACTGTTTTTT. Variable domain in full (rest from reference TRBV19 and TRBJ1-4): DGGITQSPKYLFRKEGQNVTLSCEQNLNHDAMYWYRQDPGQGLRLIYYSQIVNDFQKGDIAEGYSVSREKKESFPLTVTSAQKNPTAFYLCASSPRDRAFEKLFFGSGTQLSVL.

The gene calls are TRBV9 and TRBJ2-6, with D unclear. Trimming took off 3 bases at V and 0 bases at J, with 13 bases between the two ends. The germline CDR1 and CDR2 sequences are SGDLS and YYNGEE. The CDR3 is 17 amino acids. CDR3 DNA sequence: TGTGCCAGCAGCGGCGAAGGGATTCGCTCTGGGGCCAACGTCCTGACTTTC. It encodes CASSGEGIRSGANVLTF.

In its sample, this clonotype was seen a few times. The chain recombines TRBV7-2 with TRBJ1-2, with D unresolved. The CDR3 totals 14 residues. CDR1 and CDR2 (germline): SGHTA, FQGNSA. Trimming took off 2 bases at V and 8 bases at J, with 15 bases between the two ends. CDR3: CASSLYILTEGYTF. CDR3 DNA: TGTGCCAGCAGCTTATACATCCTCACGGAAGGCTACACCTTC.

V usage is TRBV6-1 and J usage is TRBJ2-1; 8 positions agree with TRBD1. Germline CDR1 and CDR2: MNHNS and SASEGT. The CDR3 extends over 14 amino acids. V gave up 5 bases and J gave up 9 bases; unmatched junction bases: 9. CDR3 region: CASSLGQGSGEQFF. CDR3 nucleotides: TGTGCCAGCAGTCTCGGACAGGGTTCGGGTGAGCAGTTCTTC.

The genes are TRBV4-3 and TRBJ2-3; weak D call: TRBD1 (6 bases). The germline CDR1 and CDR2 sequences are LGHNA and YSLEER. V lost 2 bases to trimming and J lost 6 bases, with 15 bases between them. The CDR3 totals 15 residues. CDR3 sequence reads: CASSQTLQGTDTQYF. DNA for the CDR3: TGCGCCAGCAGCCAAACCCTACAGGGTACCGATACGCAGTATTTT.

The CDR3 spells CASSISGGGTDTQYF. The CDR3 DNA sequence: TGTGCCAGTAGTATTAGCGGGGGGGGCACAGATACGCAGTATTTT. This chain links TRBV19 with TRBJ2-3; TRBD2 matches 11 bases. CDR3 length: 15 residues. The V and J ends lost 3 bases and 1 base, in that order; junction bases with no gene match: 0. From germline, CDR1 is LNHDA and CDR2 SQIVND (reference sequence). Using reference TRBV19 and TRBJ2-3 for the parts outside the CDR3, the full variable domain is DGGITQSPKYLFRKEGQNVTLSCEQNLNHDAMYWYRQDPGQGLRLIYYSQIVNDFQKGDIAEGYSVSREKKESFPLTVTSAQKNPTAFYLCASSISGGGTDTQYFGPGTRLTVL.

This chain links TRBV28 with TRBJ2-1; 11 bases agree with TRBD2. The CDR3 is 16 amino acids. The V segment lost 0 bases and the J segment 3 bases; nucleotides outside the gene matches: 1. CDR1 is MDHEN and CDR2 is SYDVKM in the germline V gene. CDR3 DNA: TGTGCCAGCAGTTTATGGACTAGCGGGGTCTACAATGAGCAGTTCTTC. It encodes CASSLWTSGVYNEQFF.

The CDR3 reads CAWSETGELFF. The CDR3 nucleotides read TGTGCCTGGAGTGAAACCGGGGAGCTGTTTTTT. The gene calls are TRBV30 and TRBJ2-2; D call uncertain. This CDR3 is built from 11 residues. Germline CDR1 and CDR2: GTSNPN and SVGIG (reference sequence). V was cut by 1 base and J by 5 bases, with 2 bases left in between.

V is TRBV29-1 and J is TRBJ2-5; D uncertain. V was cut by 3 bases and J by 7 bases, with 15 bases left in between. The CDR3 runs 13 residues. Germline V gene lookup returns CDR1 SQVTM and CDR2 ANQGSEA. The CDR3 DNA reads TGCAGCGTTGAGATGCCAGGAAGTTTGACCCAGTACTTC. This sequence encodes CSVEMPGSLTQYF.

The chain carries TRBV10-3 and TRBJ2-3; tentative D call: TRBD2 (7 bases). The CDR3 spans 15 residues. Trimming shortened V by 6 bases and J by 5 bases, and 18 bases separated the two germline ends. The germline V gene encodes CDR1 ENHRY and CDR2 SYGVKD. CDR3 region: CAIRIVGGAGDTQYF. Here the CDR3 DNA reads TGTGCCATCAGGATCGTTGGGGGGGCCGGAGATACGCAGTATTTT.

The V gene is TRBV7-9, the J gene TRBJ2-1; D may correspond to TRBD1 or TRBD2 (6 bases each). CDR1 and CDR2 from the germline V gene are SEHNR and FQNEAQ (reference sequence). The CDR3 spans 15 residues. Between the trimmed V and J ends, which lost 1 base and 5 bases, there was a span of 12 bases. In DNA, the CDR3 is TGTGCCAGCAGCTTAGTGACGGGGGCGGACAATGAGCAGTTCTTC. Amino acid sequence: CASSLVTGADNEQFF.

This rearrangement joins TRBV20-1 to TRBJ1-2; a possible D gene is TRBD1 (5 bases). V was pared by 1 base and J by 2 bases, with 11 bases between. The CDR3 contains 14 residues. Germline assignment: CDR1 DFQATT and CDR2 SNEGSKA (reference sequence). CDR3 region: CSARVRYRNYGYTF. DNA of the CDR3: TGCAGTGCTAGAGTAAGGTACAGGAACTATGGCTACACCTTC.

This clonotype came up many times. This sequence joins TRBV6-2 or TRBV6-3 and TRBJ1-5, with D possibly matching TRBD1 (6 bases). The CDR3 is 14 amino acids. CDR1 MNHEY and CDR2 SVGEGT come from the germline V gene. Trimming stripped 6 bases from V and 11 bases from J, with 20 bases between. The CDR3 loop reads CASSTSPQGSTQHF. The CDR3, as DNA: TGTGCCAGCAGCACCTCCCCGCAGGGGAGCACCCAGCATTTT.

This clonotype was found a few times. The rearrangement links TRBV7-3 to TRBJ2-6; D is ambiguous. The CDR3 totals 18 residues. Germline V gives CDR1 SGHTA, CDR2 FQGTGA. The V end lost 1 base, the J end lost 1 base, and 14 bases lay between the germline ends. CDR3: CASSLKSFSSSGANVLTF. In DNA form, the CDR3 reads TGTGCCAGCAGCTTAAAAAGTTTTTCCTCTTCTGGGGCCAACGTCCTGACTTTC.

This clonotype was counted only a few times. The chain employs TRBV7-6 and TRBJ2-1, with D tentatively TRBD1 or TRBD2 (5 bases each). The CDR3 extends over 15 amino acids. The V end lost 5 bases, the J end lost 8 bases, and 19 bases lay between the germline ends. Looked up from germline, CDR1 is SGHVS and CDR2 is FNYEAQ. CDR3 amino acids: CASSRRTVGVDEQFF. CDR3 nucleotide sequence: TGTGCCAGCAGCCGAAGAACGGTGGGGGTAGATGAGCAGTTCTTC.

The sample holds a few counts of this clonotype. The gene calls are TRBV2 and TRBJ2-7; 7 nucleotides align to TRBD1. Per germline, CDR1 SNHLY and CDR2 FYNNEI. The CDR3 contains 15 residues. The junction had 11 bases not matched to a gene; V was cut back by 7 bases and J by 2 bases. The DNA of the CDR3 is TGTGCCAGCACTGTACAGGGGCCCTACGCCTACGAGCAGTACTTC. Protein sequence: CASTVQGPYAYEQYF.

This sequence joins TRBV12-3 or TRBV12-4 and TRBJ2-1; 8 positions agree with TRBD1. V lost 5 bases, J lost 3 bases, and 9 bases stayed unmatched. This CDR3 is built from 16 residues. CDR3 residues: CASSTRRDRIYNEQFF. In DNA form, the CDR3 reads TGTGCCAGCAGTACCAGGAGGGACAGGATCTACAATGAGCAGTTCTTC.

This clonotype was picked up a small number of times. The gene calls are TRBV27 and TRBJ2-3, with 12 bases identical to TRBD1. Germline V gives CDR1 MNHEY, CDR2 SMNVEV (reference sequence). The V gene end was trimmed by 7 bases and the J gene end by 2 bases; junction bases not matched to a gene: 4. This CDR3 has 15 residues. The CDR3 bases are TGTGCCAGCATAGGGACAGGGGGCTACACAGATACGCAGTATTTT. Translating it yields CASIGTGGYTDTQYF.

In this sample, this clonotype turned up a few times. The chain carries TRBV3-1 and TRBJ2-7; 11 positions agree with TRBD2. Germline lookup yields CDR1 LGHDT and CDR2 YNNKEL (reference sequence). The CDR3 runs 18 residues. V was clipped by 3 bases and J by 0 bases; unmatched bases: 10. CDR3 amino acids: CASSHAGLAATHSYEQYF. The CDR3 coding sequence is TGTGCCAGCAGCCACGCGGGACTAGCGGCGACCCACTCCTACGAGCAGTACTTC.

The CDR3 sequence is CASSSRGGRDEQFF. CDR3 nucleotides: TGTGCCAGCTCGAGTAGGGGCGGAAGGGATGAGCAGTTCTTC. This sequence joins TRBV6-5 and TRBJ2-1; D may be TRBD1 (5 bases). The CDR3 spans 14 residues. Trimming stripped 8 bases from V and 8 bases from J, with 19 bases between. Germline CDR1 reads MNHEY; CDR2 reads SVGAGI.

The J gene is TRBJ2-3, the V gene TRBV19; unclear D gene. This CDR3 is built from 16 residues. CDR1 and CDR2 (germline): LNHDA, SQIVND (reference sequence). The ends were cut back, 5 bases at V and 1 base at J, with 16 bases in the middle. CDR3 sequence reads: CASSSHGLVGTDTQYF. CDR3 sequence (DNA): TGTGCCAGTAGTTCTCATGGTCTAGTCGGCACAGATACGCAGTATTTT. The full variable domain, in which reference TRBV19 and TRBJ2-3 provide the parts outside the CDR3, is DGGITQSPKYLFRKEGQNVTLSCEQNLNHDAMYWYRQDPGQGLRLIYYSQIVNDFQKGDIAEGYSVSREKKESFPLTVTSAQKNPTAFYLCASSSHGLVGTDTQYFGPGTRLTVL.

Only a few counts were recorded for this clonotype. The J gene is TRBJ2-4, the V gene TRBV6-2 or TRBV6-3; TRBD1 or TRBD2 may be the D gene (5 bases each). CDR1 and CDR2 (germline): MNHEY, SVGEGT. CDR3 size: 14 residues. V was shortened by 8 bases and J by 8 bases, with 19 bases between the two germline ends. The CDR3 DNA follows: TGTGCCAGCCTTAGCAGGGCGAGGGGAGACATTCAGTACTTC. This codes for CASLSRARGDIQYF.

This clonotype was found a few times. CDR3 DNA: TGTGCCAGCAGTCTGGAGCAGGGGCCGGACCCCTATGGCTACACCTTC. Encoded protein: CASSLEQGPDPYGYTF. The chain is built from TRBV28 and TRBJ1-2; weak D call: TRBD1 (6 bases). V was shortened by 5 bases and J by 4 bases, with 20 bases between the two germline ends. CDR1 MDHEN and CDR2 SYDVKM come from the germline V gene. This CDR3 is built from 16 residues.

This clonotype was seen a handful of times. This chain links TRBV5-1 with TRBJ1-1; D gene ambiguous. Trimming removed 4 bases at V and 0 bases at J, with 10 bases between. The germline V gene has CDR1 SGHRS and CDR2 YFSETQ. This CDR3 has 14 amino acids. DNA of the CDR3: TGCGCCAGCAGCACGGAACCCTTGAACACTGAAGCTTTCTTT. Translation gives CASSTEPLNTEAFF.

The table lists this clonotype with many counts. The DNA of the CDR3 is TGTGCCAGCAGCCAAGATCGGGAGTCAGAGACCCAGTACTTC. This encodes CASSQDRESETQYF. The chain couples TRBV4-2 to TRBJ2-5; the D gene is possibly TRBD2 (6 bases). Germline lookup yields CDR1 LGHNA and CDR2 YNFKEQ. The CDR3 consists of 14 residues. V lost 0 bases, J lost 4 bases, and 9 bases lay in between.

This clonotype has just a few counts. V and J are TRBV9 and TRBJ1-3; D not resolved. This CDR3 comprises 15 residues. V lost 8 bases and J 4 bases, leaving 19 bases between the germline ends. Germline V gene lookup returns CDR1 SGDLS and CDR2 YYNGEE. In nucleotides, the CDR3 is TGTGCCAGTACCCCGGGCGGGGAAAGCGGAAACACCATATATTTT. It yields the protein CASTPGGESGNTIYF.